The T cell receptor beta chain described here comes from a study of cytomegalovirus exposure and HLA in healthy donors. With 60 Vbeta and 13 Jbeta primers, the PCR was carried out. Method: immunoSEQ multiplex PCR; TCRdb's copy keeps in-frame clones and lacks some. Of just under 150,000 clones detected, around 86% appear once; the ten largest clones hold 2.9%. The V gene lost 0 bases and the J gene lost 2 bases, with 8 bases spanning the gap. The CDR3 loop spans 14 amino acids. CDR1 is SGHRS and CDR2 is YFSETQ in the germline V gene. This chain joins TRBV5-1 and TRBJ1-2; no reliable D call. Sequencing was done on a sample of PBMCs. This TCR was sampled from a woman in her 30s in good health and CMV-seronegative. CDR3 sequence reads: CASSLDTGNYGYTF. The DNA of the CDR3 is TGCGCCAGCAGCTTGGATACGGGAAACTATGGCTACACCTTC.